These 32 T cell receptor beta chains came from one sample sequenced in a study of CD8 T cells in Susac syndrome. Random hexamers were used to reverse transcribe the RNA input (about 0.5 to 1 ug). One entry per CDR3 protein results from TCRdb running MiXCR on the immunoSEQ multiplex PCR reads. This sample yields fewer than 150,000 distinct CDR3 sequences, of which 90% to 95% are seen a single time; around 0.24% belongs to the top ten. The sample consisted of CD8+ T cells from PBMCs. These receptors originate from a human donor with multiple sclerosis.

This chain joins TRBV30 and TRBJ2-1, with D possibly being TRBD1 or TRBD2 (5 bases each). The CDR3 spans 13 residues. Trimming pared 3 bases from V and 5 bases from J, leaving 11 bases between. CDR1 GTSNPN and CDR2 SVGIG come from the germline V gene (reference sequence). CDR3 bases: TGTGCCTGGAGGAGGGGCCTTCACAATGAGCAGTTCTTC. Amino acid sequence: CAWRRGLHNEQFF. The whole variable domain, filled in from reference TRBV30 and TRBJ2-1, reads SQTIHQWPATLVQPVGSPLSLECTVEGTSNPNLYWYRQAAGRGLQLLFYSVGIGQISSEVPQNLSASRPQDRQFILSSKKLLLSDSGFYLCAWRRGLHNEQFFGPGTRLTVL.

This clonotype has a single count. The rearrangement uses TRBV3-1 and TRBJ2-7; 9 positions match TRBD2. The CDR3 runs to 15 residues. The junction had 5 bases not matched to a gene; V was cut back by 1 base and J by 4 bases. Germline-derived CDR1 and CDR2 are LGHDT and YNNKEL (reference sequence). For the CDR3, the DNA is TGTGCCAGCAGCCAAGTCCTAGCGGGAATGTACGAGCAGTACTTC. This codes for CASSQVLAGMYEQYF.

This chain connects TRBV5-6 to TRBJ2-4; 7 positions match TRBD1. Germline values: CDR1 SGHDT, CDR2 YYEEEE. The length of the CDR3 is 17 residues. The ends lost 0 bases at V and 8 bases at J; junction bases unmatched: 14. CDR3 protein: CASSLVGATGSRDIQYF. DNA of the CDR3: TGTGCCAGCAGCTTGGTGGGGGCGACAGGGAGTAGGGACATTCAGTACTTC.

This chain joins TRBV12-3 or TRBV12-4 and TRBJ1-4; D is perhaps TRBD1 (6 bases). The CDR3 covers 15 residues. Trimming took off 4 bases at V and 0 bases at J, with 9 bases between the two ends. CDR3 amino acids: CASSSGTSTNEKLFF. DNA of the CDR3: TGTGCCAGCAGTTCCGGGACATCAACTAATGAAAAACTGTTTTTT.

The rearrangement links TRBV7-9 to TRBJ2-3; D may be TRBD1 (6 bases). The CDR3 contains 16 residues. The V gene's germline CDR1 is SEHNR and CDR2 FQNEAQ (reference sequence). V lost 11 bases and J 2 bases, leaving 23 bases between the germline ends. The chain's CDR3 is CAGGTEVGGSTDTQYF. The CDR3 region has the DNA TGTGCCGGTGGGACGGAAGTAGGGGGTTCCACAGATACGCAGTATTTT.

This rearrangement joins TRBV7-9 to TRBJ2-3, with 11 bases fitting TRBD2. Losses at the gene ends were 6 bases for V and 5 bases for J; bases not matched to a gene: 7. CDR3 length: 15 residues. The germline V gene has CDR1 SEHNR and CDR2 FQNEAQ (reference sequence). CDR3 coding DNA: TGTGCCAGCAGTCCTAGCGGGAGGTCGATAGATACGCAGTATTTT. Amino acids: CASSPSGRSIDTQYF.

The chain has TRBV20-1 and TRBJ2-7; no clear D gene. Germline assignment: CDR1 DFQATT and CDR2 SNEGSKA (reference sequence). The CDR3 is 14 amino acids. Trimming stripped 2 bases from V and 7 bases from J, with 18 bases between. CDR3 DNA: TGCAGTGCTAGATTATTGGAGCGTTCGGCTGAGCAGTACTTC. Its protein product is CSARLLERSAEQYF.

The CDR3 DNA reads TGTGCCAGCAGGGACAGGGGCCTTTATGGCTACACCTTC. It codes for CASRDRGLYGYTF. V gene TRBV2 combines with J gene TRBJ1-2, with 9 bases that match TRBD1. CDR1 is SNHLY, CDR2 FYNNEI, per germline. V was clipped by 6 bases and J by 5 bases; unmatched bases: 4. The CDR3 spans 13 residues.

The chain recombines TRBV21-1 with TRBJ2-7; the listed D gene, TRBD1, was not tested against the DNA. TRBV21-1 corresponds to a pseudogene. The CDR3 totals 13 residues. The CDR3 nucleotides read TGTGCCAGCAGGGGACACCTCACCGACGAGCAGTACTTC. Translated: CASRGHLTDEQYF.

The chain uses TRBV3-1 and TRBJ2-5; D is unclear. The CDR3 runs 14 residues. V lost 2 bases and J 6 bases, leaving 13 bases between the germline ends. Germline CDR1 and CDR2: LGHDT and YNNKEL (reference sequence). CDR3 sequence (DNA): TGTGCCAGCAGCCAATCGGACCTCTCTCAGACCCAGTACTTC. Its translation: CASSQSDLSQTQYF.

The chain recombines TRBV7-9 with TRBJ2-1; D call uncertain. Germline V gene data show CDR1 as SEHNR and CDR2 as FQNEAQ (reference sequence). V was clipped by 6 bases and J by 2 bases, with 11 bases between them. The CDR3 is 14 amino acids. As DNA, the CDR3 is TGTGCCAGCAGTAAAACGGCTGCCTACAATGAGCAGTTCTTC. Translating it yields CASSKTAAYNEQFF.

This chain joins TRBV13 and TRBJ2-7, with 10 bases matching TRBD2. The CDR3 consists of 15 residues. Trimming cost V 4 bases and J 2 bases; bases outside gene matches: 5. The germline V gene encodes CDR1 PRHDT and CDR2 FYEKMQ (reference sequence). The CDR3 spells CASSSSGRGAYEQYF. The CDR3 coding sequence is TGTGCCAGCAGCTCTAGCGGGAGAGGGGCCTACGAGCAGTACTTC.

The rearrangement joins TRBV5-4 to TRBJ2-1; 8 nucleotides match TRBD2. This CDR3 spans 12 amino acids. Unmatched junction bases numbered 9, after V lost 4 bases and J lost 15 bases. The germline V gene has CDR1 SGHNT and CDR2 YYREEE (reference sequence). The chain's CDR3 is CASSMSGSLPFF. CDR3 in DNA: TGTGCCAGCAGCATGAGCGGGAGTCTGCCGTTCTTC.

V and J are TRBV30 and TRBJ2-3, with D perhaps matching TRBD1 (6 bases). Germline assignment: CDR1 GTSNPN and CDR2 SVGIG (reference sequence). V was trimmed by 4 bases and J by 3 bases, leaving 11 bases between them. The CDR3 spans 13 residues. In DNA, the CDR3 is TGTGCCTGGACAGGGGCCCAAACAGATACGCAGTATTTT. This translates into CAWTGAQTDTQYF. Complete variable domain (other parts from reference TRBV30 and TRBJ2-3): SQTIHQWPATLVQPVGSPLSLECTVEGTSNPNLYWYRQAAGRGLQLLFYSVGIGQISSEVPQNLSASRPQDRQFILSSKKLLLSDSGFYLCAWTGAQTDTQYFGPGTRLTVL.

The V gene is TRBV19, the J gene TRBJ1-1, with D possibly being TRBD1 (5 bases). V shed 8 bases and J shed 5 bases, with 27 bases lying between them. This CDR3 region has 17 residues. Looked up from germline, CDR1 is LNHDA and CDR2 is SQIVND (reference sequence). Here the CDR3 reads CASGGSGISVGTTEAFF. The CDR3 region has the DNA TGTGCCAGTGGGGGGTCCGGGATCTCGGTAGGTACGACTGAAGCTTTCTTT.

This clonotype was seen a single time. This chain joins TRBV5-6 and TRBJ2-3; unclear D gene. This CDR3 comprises 15 residues. V lost 1 base to trimming and J lost 0 bases, with 9 bases between them. Germline loops: CDR1 SGHDT, CDR2 YYEEEE. DNA for the CDR3: TGTGCCAGCAGCTTGATCAGTCTAAGCACAGATACGCAGTATTTT. Translating it yields CASSLISLSTDTQYF.

The chain carries TRBV5-6 and TRBJ2-1; D unresolved. The germline gives CDR1 SGHDT, CDR2 YYEEEE. The CDR3 is 15 amino acids. Trimming left V 4 bases short and J 4 bases short, with 15 bases between. The CDR3 DNA follows: TGTGCCAGCAGCCTCCCGATCCGGACGTACAATGAGCAGTTCTTC. It specifies CASSLPIRTYNEQFF.

The gene calls are TRBV30 and TRBJ1-4; D not certain. Trimming took 5 bases from V and 6 from J, leaving 13 bases between them. Germline loops: CDR1 GTSNPN, CDR2 SVGIG (reference sequence). CDR3 length equals 13 residues. The CDR3, as DNA: TGTGCCTGGGGCTTGACGGAGGATGAAAAACTGTTTTTT. Translation gives CAWGLTEDEKLFF.

The J gene is TRBJ2-1, the V gene TRBV4-3, with D unresolved. CDR3 length: 16 residues. Per germline, CDR1 LGHNA and CDR2 YSLEER. Trimming took 0 bases from V and 5 from J, leaving 14 bases between them. The CDR3 loop reads CASSQDGKNAHNEQFF. CDR3 DNA sequence: TGCGCCAGCAGCCAAGATGGGAAGAATGCTCACAATGAGCAGTTCTTC.

This sequence joins TRBV29-1 and TRBJ2-5; D gene uncertain. CDR1 is SQVTM, CDR2 ANQGSEA, per germline. This CDR3 contains 14 residues. Trimming removed 7 bases at V and 3 bases at J, with 18 bases between. CDR3 in DNA: TGCAGCGCGACCCAGGCTTGGCCCGAAGAGACCCAGTACTTC. This encodes CSATQAWPEETQYF.

This chain links TRBV6-4 with TRBJ1-1; 8 bases are shared with TRBD1. Trimming cost V 5 bases and J 3 bases; bases outside gene matches: 11. Looked up from germline, CDR1 is MRHNA and CDR2 is SNTAGT. There are 16 residues in the CDR3. The CDR3 DNA is TGTGCCAGCAGTCCCTCGTCCGCAGGGGGCTACACTGAAGCTTTCTTT. This codes for CASSPSSAGGYTEAFF.

The J gene is TRBJ1-5, the V gene TRBV15; no firm D call. V lost 0 bases and J lost 3, with 12 bases in between. This CDR3 has 16 residues. Germline CDR1 LNHNV, CDR2 YYDKDF (reference sequence). In nucleotides, the CDR3 is TGTGCCACCAGCAGAGATGGAAACACCATCAATCAGCCCCAGCATTTT. It is translated as CATSRDGNTINQPQHF.

A single count supports this clonotype. This chain uses TRBV2 with TRBJ2-3; no firm D call. Trimming pared 2 bases from V and 5 bases from J, leaving 20 bases between. Germline loops: CDR1 SNHLY, CDR2 FYNNEI. The CDR3 contains 17 residues. The DNA of the CDR3 is TGTGCCAGCAGTGAAACCCTCGAAGGCTCACACAGAGATACGCAGTATTTT. Translation: CASSETLEGSHRDTQYF.

V usage is TRBV2 and J usage is TRBJ2-7; 8 positions match TRBD1. V lost 4 bases to trimming and J lost 4 bases; unmatched junction nucleotides: 6. Germline V lookup: CDR1 SNHLY, CDR2 FYNNEI. The CDR3 extends over 14 amino acids. For the CDR3, the DNA is TGTGCCAGCAGTGCCCGGGACAGGTTTTACGAGCAGTACTTC. It translates to CASSARDRFYEQYF. Using reference TRBV2 and TRBJ2-7 for the parts outside the CDR3, the full variable domain is EPEVTQTPSHQVTQMGQEVILRCVPISNHLYFYWYRQILGQKVEFLVSFYNNEISEKSEIFDDQFSVERPDGSNFTLKIRSTKLEDSAMYFCASSARDRFYEQYFGPGTRLTVT.

The V call is TRBV4-3, the J call TRBJ2-5; D is undetermined. Between the trimmed V and J ends, which lost 3 bases and 4 bases, there was a span of 15 bases. Germline V lookup: CDR1 LGHNA, CDR2 YSLEER. The length of the CDR3 is 15 residues. CDR3 amino acids: CASSHPEISRETQYF. The CDR3 bases are TGCGCCAGCAGCCACCCTGAGATTTCCCGAGAGACCCAGTACTTC.

V and J are TRBV6-5 and TRBJ1-2, with TRBD1 matching over 9 bases. Germline CDR1 reads MNHEY; CDR2 reads SVGAGI. This CDR3 has 14 residues. The J segment lost 2 bases and the V segment lost 2 bases, leaving 0 bases of the junction unmatched. Here the CDR3 reads CASSYGTGNYGYTF. CDR3 sequence (DNA): TGTGCCAGCAGTTACGGGACAGGGAACTATGGCTACACCTTC.

This clonotype was found once. The gene calls are TRBV7-8 and TRBJ2-7; 8 bases line up with TRBD2. Germline V CDR1 and CDR2: SGHVS, FQNEAQ. The CDR3 is 15 amino acids. Losses at the gene ends were 1 base for V and 6 bases for J; bases not matched to a gene: 8. CDR3 region: CASSLGVGRAFEQYF. The DNA for the CDR3 is TGTGCCAGCAGCTTAGGGGTCGGGAGGGCGTTCGAGCAGTACTTC.

The V call is TRBV19, the J call TRBJ2-7; D ambiguous. Germline V gene lookup returns CDR1 LNHDA and CDR2 SQIVND (reference sequence). The CDR3 runs 13 residues. The V gene lost 8 bases and the J gene lost 1 base, with 12 bases spanning the gap. The CDR3 reads CASGPQSSYEQYF. In DNA form, the CDR3 reads TGTGCCAGTGGCCCCCAGAGTTCCTACGAGCAGTACTTC.

The rearrangement joins TRBV7-8 to TRBJ2-5; 9 nucleotides match TRBD2. V shed 7 bases, J shed 3 bases, and the junction held 12 bases outside the gene matches. Germline assignment: CDR1 SGHVS and CDR2 FQNEAQ. The CDR3 runs to 16 residues. The CDR3 is CASTHSRVAGEETQYF. Written as DNA, the CDR3 is TGTGCCAGCACCCATTCCAGGGTAGCGGGAGAAGAGACCCAGTACTTC.

This clonotype was counted once. The chain uses TRBV15 and TRBJ1-2, with D possibly matching TRBD1 (5 bases). The CDR3 consists of 13 residues. Germline-derived CDR1 and CDR2 are LNHNV and YYDKDF (reference sequence). V was shortened by 8 bases and J by 3 bases, with 13 bases between the two germline ends. In DNA, the CDR3 is TGTGCCACCTCTAACCAGGGAGACTATGGCTACACCTTC. Protein sequence: CATSNQGDYGYTF.

This chain links TRBV27 with TRBJ1-2, with D possibly TRBD1 on 5 matching bases. Trimming shortened V by 3 bases and J by 7 bases, and 12 bases separated the two germline ends. The CDR3 has 13 residues. CDR1 is MNHEY and CDR2 is SMNVEV in the germline V gene (reference sequence). The DNA for the CDR3 is TGTGCCAGCAGTTTTGCGGCAGGGTTTGGCTACACCTTC. Amino acids: CASSFAAGFGYTF.

The chain is built from TRBV7-9 and TRBJ2-1; D uncertain. The CDR3 is made up of 14 amino acids. Germline V gene sequence: CDR1 SEHNR, CDR2 FQNEAQ (reference sequence). Between the trimmed V and J ends, which lost 0 bases and 5 bases, there was a span of 8 bases. In DNA form, the CDR3 reads TGTGCCAGCAGCTTAGCGGGGATCAACAATGAGCAGTTCTTC. It yields the protein CASSLAGINNEQFF.